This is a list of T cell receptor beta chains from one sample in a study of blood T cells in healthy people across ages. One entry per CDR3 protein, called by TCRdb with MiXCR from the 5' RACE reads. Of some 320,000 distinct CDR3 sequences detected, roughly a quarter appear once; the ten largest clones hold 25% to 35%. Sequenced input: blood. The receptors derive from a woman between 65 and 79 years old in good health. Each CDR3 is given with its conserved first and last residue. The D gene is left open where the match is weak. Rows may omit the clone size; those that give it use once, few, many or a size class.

CDR3nt: TGTGCCAGCAGCTTATTAGGGAGTCCCTACGAGCAGTACTTC
CDR3aa: CASSLLGSPYEQYF
j_gene: TRBJ2-7
d_gene: .
abundance: .
v_gene: TRBV7-2

CDR3nt: TGTGCCAGCAGCGGCTTGGGACTAGCGGCCTCGAACACCGGGGAGCTGTTTTTT
CDR3aa: CASSGLGLAASNTGELFF
j_gene: TRBJ2-2
d_gene: TRBD2
abundance: .
v_gene: TRBV7-2

CDR3nt: TGCAGTGCTGGCCGCGCAGATACGCAGTATTTT
CDR3aa: CSAGRADTQYF
j_gene: TRBJ2-3
d_gene: .
abundance: .
v_gene: TRBV20-1

CDR3nt: TGTGCCAGCAGCTTAACGGAGACCCAGTACTTC
CDR3aa: CASSLTETQYF
j_gene: TRBJ2-5
d_gene: .
abundance: many
v_gene: TRBV7-9

CDR3nt: TGTGCCACCAGCAGAGCTGGTTCACCCCTCCACTTT
CDR3aa: CATSRAGSPLHF
j_gene: TRBJ1-6
d_gene: .
abundance: .
v_gene: TRBV15

CDR3nt: TGCAGTGCTAGACTTAGCGGGAGAACAGATACGCAGTATTTT
CDR3aa: CSARLSGRTDTQYF
j_gene: TRBJ2-3
d_gene: TRBD2
abundance: .
v_gene: TRBV20-1

CDR3nt: TGTGCCAGCAGCTCCCCCGTCGCTAGCGGCTACGAGCAGTACTTC
CDR3aa: CASSSPVASGYEQYF
j_gene: TRBJ2-7
d_gene: TRBD2
abundance: .
v_gene: TRBV11-2

CDR3nt: TGCGCCAGCACCTGGGATAATGAAAAACTGTTTTTT
CDR3aa: CASTWDNEKLFF
j_gene: TRBJ1-4
d_gene: .
abundance: .
v_gene: TRBV5-1

CDR3nt: TGTGCCAGCAGGCAAGGGAATGAGCAGTTCTTC
CDR3aa: CASRQGNEQFF
j_gene: TRBJ2-1
d_gene: .
abundance: many
v_gene: TRBV7-2

CDR3nt: TGTGCCAGCAAGGGTGGGGGAGGATACGAGCAGTACTTC
CDR3aa: CASKGGGGYEQYF
j_gene: TRBJ2-7
d_gene: .
abundance: .
v_gene: TRBV6-1

CDR3nt: TGTGCCAGCTTTAGCGGGAGAAGGACAGATACGCAGTATTTT
CDR3aa: CASFSGRRTDTQYF
j_gene: TRBJ2-3
d_gene: TRBD2
abundance: .
v_gene: TRBV27

CDR3nt: TGTGCCAGCAGCTTAGCGCTCAGCGCGAGGTACAATGAGCAGTTCTTC
CDR3aa: CASSLALSARYNEQFF
j_gene: TRBJ2-1
d_gene: .
abundance: .
v_gene: TRBV7-9

CDR3nt: TGTGCCAGCAGCGACACCGGCGGAGAAGAGACCCAGTACTTC
CDR3aa: CASSDTGGEETQYF
j_gene: TRBJ2-5
d_gene: .
abundance: .
v_gene: TRBV27

CDR3nt: TGTGCCAGCAGTTTGTCGACTAGCGGGGCCTACGAGCAGTACTTC
CDR3aa: CASSLSTSGAYEQYF
j_gene: TRBJ2-7
d_gene: TRBD2
abundance: .
v_gene: TRBV27

CDR3nt: TGTGCCAGCAGACTATCTAGGGCCAGACTCTACGAGCAGTACTTC
CDR3aa: CASRLSRARLYEQYF
j_gene: TRBJ2-7
d_gene: .
abundance: few
v_gene: TRBV28

CDR3nt: TGCGCCAGCAGCTCCGGACAGCCTAATGAAAAACTGTTTTTT
CDR3aa: CASSSGQPNEKLFF
j_gene: TRBJ1-4
d_gene: .
abundance: many
v_gene: TRBV5-1

CDR3nt: TGCAGTGCCCTAAGGGCAGGATACACAGATACGCAGTATTTT
CDR3aa: CSALRAGYTDTQYF
j_gene: TRBJ2-3
d_gene: .
abundance: .
v_gene: TRBV20-1

CDR3nt: TGCAGTGCTTACCAAACGGGTATCACCTACGAGCAGTACTTC
CDR3aa: CSAYQTGITYEQYF
j_gene: TRBJ2-7
d_gene: .
abundance: once
v_gene: TRBV20-1

CDR3nt: TGTGCCAGCAGCAAAACATGGGGGGCAGACACTGAAGCTTTCTTT
CDR3aa: CASSKTWGADTEAFF
j_gene: TRBJ1-1
d_gene: .
abundance: few
v_gene: TRBV21-1

CDR3nt: TGTGCCAGCAGTTTCGCTGGGACAGGGTCAGAGACCCAGTACTTC
CDR3aa: CASSFAGTGSETQYF
j_gene: TRBJ2-5
d_gene: TRBD1
abundance: .
v_gene: TRBV12-3/TRBV12-4

CDR3nt: TGTGCCAGCAGTTCGGGTGTCTACGCCAATCAGCCCCAGCATTTT
CDR3aa: CASSSGVYANQPQHF
j_gene: TRBJ1-5
d_gene: .
abundance: .
v_gene: TRBV28

CDR3nt: TGCGCCAGCAGCGCAGGGGAAGAGACCCAGTACTTC
CDR3aa: CASSAGEETQYF
j_gene: TRBJ2-5
d_gene: .
abundance: few
v_gene: TRBV5-1

CDR3nt: TGTGCCATTCAGACGGGATCTAACTATGGCTACACCTTC
CDR3aa: CAIQTGSNYGYTF
j_gene: TRBJ1-2
d_gene: .
abundance: .
v_gene: TRBV10-3

CDR3nt: TGTGCCAGCAGCCCGAGCGGGCAGGTGGGAACCTATGGCTACACCTTC
CDR3aa: CASSPSGQVGTYGYTF
j_gene: TRBJ1-2
d_gene: .
abundance: few
v_gene: TRBV7-9

CDR3nt: TGTGCCAGCAGCTCTGGGAAGGTAGCAAAGACCCAGTACTTC
CDR3aa: CASSSGKVAKTQYF
j_gene: TRBJ2-5
d_gene: .
abundance: .
v_gene: TRBV28

CDR3nt: TGCAGTGCCCCGGCTCCGGGACTAGCGGGAGTTCGCTACGAGCAGTACTTC
CDR3aa: CSAPAPGLAGVRYEQYF
j_gene: TRBJ2-7
d_gene: TRBD2
abundance: few
v_gene: TRBV20-1

CDR3nt: TGTGCCAGCAGGGGGACAGATATCGATGGCTACACCTTC
CDR3aa: CASRGTDIDGYTF
j_gene: TRBJ1-2
d_gene: TRBD1
abundance: few
v_gene: TRBV12-3/TRBV12-4

CDR3nt: TGTGCCAGCAGTGGTCGCAGCAGATCCGAGCAGTACTTC
CDR3aa: CASSGRSRSEQYF
j_gene: TRBJ2-7
d_gene: .
abundance: .
v_gene: TRBV25-1

CDR3nt: TGTGCCAGCAGTTTCAGACAGGGTCAAAATGGGCCCCAGCATTTT
CDR3aa: CASSFRQGQNGPQHF
j_gene: TRBJ1-5
d_gene: TRBD1
abundance: few
v_gene: TRBV6-2/TRBV6-3

CDR3nt: TGTGCCAGCAGCCAAGGGACGGACTATGGCTACACCTTC
CDR3aa: CASSQGTDYGYTF
j_gene: TRBJ1-2
d_gene: .
abundance: .
v_gene: TRBV3-1

CDR3nt: TGTGCCAGCAGCGGGTGGAGCGAGCAGTACTTC
CDR3aa: CASSGWSEQYF
j_gene: TRBJ2-7
d_gene: .
abundance: few
v_gene: TRBV6-2/TRBV6-3

CDR3nt: TGTGCCAGCACCCCGGGACTAGCGGGCGTACTTAGCACAGATACGCAGTATTTT
CDR3aa: CASTPGLAGVLSTDTQYF
j_gene: TRBJ2-3
d_gene: TRBD2
abundance: .
v_gene: TRBV12-3/TRBV12-4

CDR3nt: TGCAGCGTTGCGCAGGGATTCTCTGGGGCCAACGTCCTGACTTTC
CDR3aa: CSVAQGFSGANVLTF
j_gene: TRBJ2-6
d_gene: .
abundance: .
v_gene: TRBV29-1

CDR3nt: TGTGCCAGCAATCTGACTAGCGGGGATCAAGAGACCCAGTACTTC
CDR3aa: CASNLTSGDQETQYF
j_gene: TRBJ2-5
d_gene: .
abundance: few
v_gene: TRBV21-1

CDR3nt: TGTGCCACCAGCAGCCCCGGGGAACTAGCGGGAGGAGGCGGAGAGACCCAGTACTTC
CDR3aa: CATSSPGELAGGGGETQYF
j_gene: TRBJ2-5
d_gene: TRBD2
abundance: .
v_gene: TRBV15

CDR3nt: TGTGCCAGCAGCTCGTATGGAACAGGGGGGGATAACAATGAGCAGTTCTTC
CDR3aa: CASSSYGTGGDNNEQFF
j_gene: TRBJ2-1
d_gene: .
abundance: .
v_gene: TRBV7-3

CDR3nt: TGTGCCAGCAGCCCCCCCCGTCGGTATGAGCAGTTCTTC
CDR3aa: CASSPPRRYEQFF
j_gene: TRBJ2-1
d_gene: .
abundance: few
v_gene: TRBV5-4

CDR3nt: TGTGCCAGCAGTGAAAGTAAGGGACGGATCAGGCCCAGTACCTTC
CDR3aa: CASSESKGRIRPSTF
j_gene: TRBJ1-2
d_gene: .
abundance: .
v_gene: TRBV2

CDR3nt: TGTGCCATCAGGGTGGACAGGTACGCGCGAGAGACCCAGTACTTC
CDR3aa: CAIRVDRYARETQYF
j_gene: TRBJ2-5
d_gene: TRBD1
abundance: .
v_gene: TRBV10-3

CDR3nt: TGCGCCAGCAGCTTGGTTCAGGGGGGATCCAATGAGCAGTTCTTC
CDR3aa: CASSLVQGGSNEQFF
j_gene: TRBJ2-1
d_gene: .
abundance: .
v_gene: TRBV5-1

CDR3nt: TGTGCCAGCAGCCAAGTAACTAGCGGCGCCTACAATGAGCAGTTCTTC
CDR3aa: CASSQVTSGAYNEQFF
j_gene: TRBJ2-1
d_gene: TRBD2
abundance: few
v_gene: TRBV4-2

CDR3nt: TGTGCCAGCAGTCCACGACAGGGTTGGGCCTATAATTCACCCCTCCACTTT
CDR3aa: CASSPRQGWAYNSPLHF
j_gene: TRBJ1-6
d_gene: TRBD1
abundance: .
v_gene: TRBV27

CDR3nt: TGCAGTGCTAGAGCACCGACTAGCGGGGGATACTCCTACGAGCAGTACTTC
CDR3aa: CSARAPTSGGYSYEQYF
j_gene: TRBJ2-7
d_gene: TRBD2
abundance: .
v_gene: TRBV20-1

CDR3nt: TGTGCCAGCAGCCCTGGGACAGTTAGCAATCAGCCCCAGCATTTT
CDR3aa: CASSPGTVSNQPQHF
j_gene: TRBJ1-5
d_gene: TRBD1
abundance: few
v_gene: TRBV11-2

CDR3nt: TGTGCCAGCACCGAGGACAGGGGAGAGACCCAGTACTTC
CDR3aa: CASTEDRGETQYF
j_gene: TRBJ2-5
d_gene: TRBD1
abundance: .
v_gene: TRBV5-6

CDR3nt: TGTGCCAGCAGCCCGTGGGGGGGAGCAGATACGCAGTATTTT
CDR3aa: CASSPWGGADTQYF
j_gene: TRBJ2-3
d_gene: TRBD2
abundance: few
v_gene: TRBV9

CDR3nt: TGTGCCAGCAGCCGAGGAACAGGGGAAAGCTATGGCTACACCTTC
CDR3aa: CASSRGTGESYGYTF
j_gene: TRBJ1-2
d_gene: TRBD1
abundance: .
v_gene: TRBV14

CDR3nt: TGCGCCAGCAGCCCCTTAGTCGGGCAGCTAATGAACACTGAAGCTTTCTTT
CDR3aa: CASSPLVGQLMNTEAFF
j_gene: TRBJ1-1
d_gene: .
abundance: .
v_gene: TRBV4-1

CDR3nt: TGTGCCAGCAGCCAAAGTTTCATCCAGATAATCGAGACCCAGTACTTT
CDR3aa: CASSQSFIQIIETQYF
j_gene: TRBJ2-3
d_gene: .
abundance: few
v_gene: TRBV4-2

CDR3nt: TGTGCCAGCAGACAAGCGGGAGGGACAGATACGCAGTATTTT
CDR3aa: CASRQAGGTDTQYF
j_gene: TRBJ2-3
d_gene: TRBD2
abundance: few
v_gene: TRBV7-9

CDR3nt: TGCAGCGCTCAAACAGGGGGCAACATTCAGTACTTC
CDR3aa: CSAQTGGNIQYF
j_gene: TRBJ2-4
d_gene: TRBD1
abundance: few
v_gene: TRBV29-1

CDR3nt: TGTGTCAGCAGCCCCACCCGTACCCACAATGAGCAGTTCTTC
CDR3aa: CVSSPTRTHNEQFF
j_gene: TRBJ2-1
d_gene: .
abundance: few
v_gene: TRBV7-3

CDR3nt: TGTGCCAGCAGCTTAGGTGGGGGTTGGGAGCAGTACTTC
CDR3aa: CASSLGGGWEQYF
j_gene: TRBJ2-7
d_gene: .
abundance: .
v_gene: TRBV7-2

CDR3nt: TGCAGCGGGTGTCTCGATTGGGGATACAATGAGCAGTTCTTC
CDR3aa: CSGCLDWGYNEQFF
j_gene: TRBJ2-1
d_gene: .
abundance: .
v_gene: TRBV29-1